Reported below is one TCR beta chain. The specificity of this receptor is unknown. No per-base quality is available; no much larger clone lies one base away. This specimen belongs to a study of lymphopenia after photon versus proton radiotherapy (dated by TCRdb to the late 2010s). About the full investigation: Photon and proton radiation therapy were compared by the study for their immunological effects in patients with gastrointestinal tumors who developed high-grade lymphopenia. The study aimed to characterize how the two radiation modalities differ in their impact on the immune system. The 20 patients in the cohort had gastrointestinal tumors, were treated with either photon or proton therapy, and subsequently developed lymphopenia. What the research found in general, with its limitations: Across the cohort, a larger post-nadir drop in TCR diversity was inversely correlated with overall survival time among patients who died. After the lymphocyte count nadir, photon-treated repertoires showed oligoclonal expansion, especially of CD8+ Temra cells, which drove the drop in diversity. Relative stability during treatment was observed in proton-treated patients, whereas loss of naive T cells and TCR diversity and gain of effector/memory populations were observed in photon-treated patients. The authors looked at the survival association only in patients who died, and they framed better survival with proton therapy as a possibility rather than a demonstrated result.

Receptor amplification or capture employed the immunoSEQ multiplex PCR assay. T cell repertoires were profiled with deep sequencing of rearranged TCR beta loci together with multiparametric flow cytometry. The clones in this table, taken by TCRdb from immuneACCESS, are in-frame only. Not every clone is retained; where verified, under half of the shortfall comes from an unresolved V gene, and the cause of the rest is unknown. The sample has under 75,000 clones on record, around 93% of them singletons. The ten largest clones capture approximately 2% of the sample. The germline V gene yields LGHNA for CDR1 and YSLEER for CDR2. V loses 0 bases, J loses 3 bases, and the germline ends lie 5 bases apart. The cysteine opens and the phenylalanine closes a CDR3 of 13 amino acids. The sequence is cut down to CDR3 DNA, 39 bases in frame from base 1.

The receptor comes from a middle-aged woman with cholangiocarcinoma. The sequencing here drew on peripheral blood, taken from a patient treated with photon-based radiotherapy. The sequence links TRBV4-3 to TRBJ2-5; the D gene is not confidently resolved. The CDR3 sequence is CASSQDPEETQYF. In nucleotide form, the sequence is TGCGCCAGCAGCCAAGATCCGGAAGAGACCCAGTACTTC.